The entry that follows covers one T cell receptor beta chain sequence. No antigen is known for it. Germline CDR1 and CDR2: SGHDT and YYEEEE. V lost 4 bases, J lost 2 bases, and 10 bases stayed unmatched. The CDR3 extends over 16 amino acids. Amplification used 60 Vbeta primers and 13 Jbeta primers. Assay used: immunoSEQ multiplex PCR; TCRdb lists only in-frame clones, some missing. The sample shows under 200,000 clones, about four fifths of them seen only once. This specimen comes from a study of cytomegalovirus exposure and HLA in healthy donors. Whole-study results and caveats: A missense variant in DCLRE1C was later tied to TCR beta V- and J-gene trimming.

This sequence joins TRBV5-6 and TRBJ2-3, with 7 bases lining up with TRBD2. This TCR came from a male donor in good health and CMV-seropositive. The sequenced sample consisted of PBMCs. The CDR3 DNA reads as TGTGCCAGCAGCCACCCGGGACTACGAGACACAGATACGCAGTATTTT. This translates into CASSHPGLRDTDTQYF.